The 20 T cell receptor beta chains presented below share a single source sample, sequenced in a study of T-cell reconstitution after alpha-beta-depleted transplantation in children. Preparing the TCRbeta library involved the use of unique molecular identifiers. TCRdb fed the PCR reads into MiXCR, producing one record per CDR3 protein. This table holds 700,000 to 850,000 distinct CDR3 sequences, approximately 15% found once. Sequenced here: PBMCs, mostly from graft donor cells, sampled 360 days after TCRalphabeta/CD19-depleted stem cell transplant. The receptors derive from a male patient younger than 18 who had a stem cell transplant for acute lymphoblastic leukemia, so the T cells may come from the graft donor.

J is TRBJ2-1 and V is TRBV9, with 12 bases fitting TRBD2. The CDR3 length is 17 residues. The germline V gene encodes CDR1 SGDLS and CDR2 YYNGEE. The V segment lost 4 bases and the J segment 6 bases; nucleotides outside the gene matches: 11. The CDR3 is CASSPRLAGVIPNEQFF. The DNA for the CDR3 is TGTGCCAGCAGCCCGCGACTAGCGGGAGTGATTCCCAATGAGCAGTTCTTC.

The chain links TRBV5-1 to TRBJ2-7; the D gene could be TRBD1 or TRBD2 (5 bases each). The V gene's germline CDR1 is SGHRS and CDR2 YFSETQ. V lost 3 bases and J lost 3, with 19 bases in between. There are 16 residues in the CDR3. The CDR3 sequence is CASSSPGPVTVYEQYF. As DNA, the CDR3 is TGCGCCAGCAGCTCCCCGGGACCGGTTACTGTCTACGAGCAGTACTTC.

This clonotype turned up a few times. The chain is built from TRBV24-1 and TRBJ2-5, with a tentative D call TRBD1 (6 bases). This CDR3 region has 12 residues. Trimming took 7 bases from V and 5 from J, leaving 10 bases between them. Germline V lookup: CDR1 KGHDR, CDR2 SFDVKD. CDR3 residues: CATSAQGETQYF. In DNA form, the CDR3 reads TGTGCCACCAGCGCGCAGGGGGAGACCCAGTACTTC.

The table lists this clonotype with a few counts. CDR3 in amino acids: CSTRDRVIPGANVLTF. CDR3 in DNA: TGCAGCACTCGGGACAGGGTGATCCCTGGGGCCAACGTCCTGACTTTC. The chain has TRBV29-1 and TRBJ2-6, with 9 nucleotides matching TRBD1. The CDR3 loop spans 16 amino acids. CDR1 and CDR2 from the germline V gene are SQVTM and ANQGSEA. J lost 2 bases, V lost 8 bases, and 10 bases had no gene match.

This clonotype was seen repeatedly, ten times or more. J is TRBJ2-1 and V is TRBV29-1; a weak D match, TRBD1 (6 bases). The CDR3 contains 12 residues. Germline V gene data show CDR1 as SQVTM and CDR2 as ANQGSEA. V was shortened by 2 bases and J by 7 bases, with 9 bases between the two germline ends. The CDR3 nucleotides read TGCAGCGTTGAAACAGGGATGAATGAGCAGTTCTTC. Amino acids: CSVETGMNEQFF.

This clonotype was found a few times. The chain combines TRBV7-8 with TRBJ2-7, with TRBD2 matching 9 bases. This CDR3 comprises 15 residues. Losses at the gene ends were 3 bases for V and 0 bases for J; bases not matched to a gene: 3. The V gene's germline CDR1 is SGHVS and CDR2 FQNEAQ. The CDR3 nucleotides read TGTGCCAGCAGCTTCTTAGCGGGGGACTCCTACGAGCAGTACTTC. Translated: CASSFLAGDSYEQYF.

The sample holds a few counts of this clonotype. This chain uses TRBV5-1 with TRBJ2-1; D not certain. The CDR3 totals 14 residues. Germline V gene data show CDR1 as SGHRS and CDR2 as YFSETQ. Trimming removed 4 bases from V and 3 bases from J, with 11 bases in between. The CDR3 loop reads CASSVRDGYNEQFF. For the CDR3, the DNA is TGCGCCAGCAGCGTCAGAGACGGCTACAATGAGCAGTTCTTC.

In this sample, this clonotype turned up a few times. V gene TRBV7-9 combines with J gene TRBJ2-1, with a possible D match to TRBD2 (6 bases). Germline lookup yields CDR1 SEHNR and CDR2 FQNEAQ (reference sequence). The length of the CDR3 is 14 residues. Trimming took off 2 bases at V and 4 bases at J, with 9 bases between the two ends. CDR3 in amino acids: CASSLRGNYNEQFF. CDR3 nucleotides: TGTGCCAGCAGCTTACGCGGGAATTACAATGAGCAGTTCTTC.

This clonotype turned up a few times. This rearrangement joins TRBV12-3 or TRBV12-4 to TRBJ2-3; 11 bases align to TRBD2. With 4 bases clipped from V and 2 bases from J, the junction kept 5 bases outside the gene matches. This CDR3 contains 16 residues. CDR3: CASSSRGLADTDTQYF. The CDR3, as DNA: TGTGCCAGCAGTTCGAGGGGACTAGCGGACACAGATACGCAGTATTTT.

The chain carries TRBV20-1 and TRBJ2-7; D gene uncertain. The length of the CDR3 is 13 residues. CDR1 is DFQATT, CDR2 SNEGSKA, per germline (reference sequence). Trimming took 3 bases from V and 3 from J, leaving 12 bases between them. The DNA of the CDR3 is TGCAGTGCTAGGGGCCTTGGAGTCTACGAGCAGTACTTC. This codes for CSARGLGVYEQYF.

The chain's CDR3 is CASSLVAVSDPYEQYF. The CDR3 DNA sequence: TGTGCCAGCAGCTTGGTAGCGGTCAGCGATCCCTACGAGCAGTACTTC. This chain connects TRBV5-8 to TRBJ2-7; D may be TRBD2 (6 bases). Germline V gene data show CDR1 as SGHTS and CDR2 as YDEGEE. This CDR3 contains 16 residues. V was shortened by 0 bases and J by 2 bases, with 15 bases between the two germline ends.

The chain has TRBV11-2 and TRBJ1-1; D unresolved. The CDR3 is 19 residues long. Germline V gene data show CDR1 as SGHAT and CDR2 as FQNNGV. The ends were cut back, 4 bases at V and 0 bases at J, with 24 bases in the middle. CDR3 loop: CASSSAVGSRRTMNTEAFF. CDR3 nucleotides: TGTGCCAGCAGCTCCGCGGTAGGGTCCCGAAGGACTATGAACACTGAAGCTTTCTTT. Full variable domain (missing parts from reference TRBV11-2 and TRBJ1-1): EAGVAQSPRYKIIEKRQSVAFWCNPISGHATLYWYQQILGQGPKLLIQFQNNGVVDDSQLPKDRFSAERLKGVDSTLKIQPAKLEDSAVYLCASSSAVGSRRTMNTEAFFGQGTRLTVV.

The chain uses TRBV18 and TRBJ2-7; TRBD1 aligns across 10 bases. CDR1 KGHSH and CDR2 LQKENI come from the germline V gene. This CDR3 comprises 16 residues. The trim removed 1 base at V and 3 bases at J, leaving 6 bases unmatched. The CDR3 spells CASSPQTGTGVYEQYF. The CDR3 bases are TGTGCCAGCTCACCACAAACCGGGACAGGGGTCTACGAGCAGTACTTC.

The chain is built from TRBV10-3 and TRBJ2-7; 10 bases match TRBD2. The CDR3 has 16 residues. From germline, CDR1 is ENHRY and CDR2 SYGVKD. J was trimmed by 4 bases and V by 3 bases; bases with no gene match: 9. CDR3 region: CAISDPTSGIPYEQYF. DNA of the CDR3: TGTGCCATCAGTGACCCTACTAGCGGGATCCCATACGAGCAGTACTTC.

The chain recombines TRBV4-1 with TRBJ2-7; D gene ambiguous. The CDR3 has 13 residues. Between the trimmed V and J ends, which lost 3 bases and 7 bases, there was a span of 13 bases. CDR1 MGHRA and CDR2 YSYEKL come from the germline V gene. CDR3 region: CASSQNGPLEQYF. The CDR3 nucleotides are TGCGCCAGCAGCCAGAACGGGCCCCTGGAGCAGTACTTC.

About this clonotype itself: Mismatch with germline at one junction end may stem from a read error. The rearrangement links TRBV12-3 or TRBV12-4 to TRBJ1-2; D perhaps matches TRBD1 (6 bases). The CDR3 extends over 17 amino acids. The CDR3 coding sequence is TGTGCCAGCAGTTTATGGCCTGAGCGGGGGCCCAACTCTGGCTACACCTTC. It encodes CASSLWPERGPNSGYTF.

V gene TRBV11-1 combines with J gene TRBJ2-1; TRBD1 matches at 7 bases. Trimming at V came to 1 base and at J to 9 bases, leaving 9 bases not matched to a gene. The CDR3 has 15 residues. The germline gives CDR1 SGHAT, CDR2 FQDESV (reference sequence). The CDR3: CASSLGETGLGEQFF. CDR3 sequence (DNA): TGTGCCAGCAGCTTAGGAGAGACAGGGCTCGGTGAGCAGTTCTTC.

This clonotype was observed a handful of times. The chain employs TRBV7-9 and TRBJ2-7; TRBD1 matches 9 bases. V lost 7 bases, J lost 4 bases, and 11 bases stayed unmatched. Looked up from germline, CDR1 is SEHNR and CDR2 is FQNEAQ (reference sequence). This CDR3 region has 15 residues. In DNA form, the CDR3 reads TGTGCCAGCAATCCTCCCGGGACAGGGTCTTACGAGCAGTACTTC. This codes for CASNPPGTGSYEQYF. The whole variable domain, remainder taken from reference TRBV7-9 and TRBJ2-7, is DTGVSQNPRHKITKRGQNVTFRCDPISEHNRLYWYRQTLGQGPEFLTYFQNEAQLEKSRLLSDRFSAERPKGSFSTLEIQRTEQGDSAMYLCASNPPGTGSYEQYFGPGTRLTVT.

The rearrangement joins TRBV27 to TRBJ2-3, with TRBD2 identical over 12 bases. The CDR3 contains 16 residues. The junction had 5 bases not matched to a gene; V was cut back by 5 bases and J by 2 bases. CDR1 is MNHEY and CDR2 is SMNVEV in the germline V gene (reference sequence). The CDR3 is CASSPRTSGNTDTQYF. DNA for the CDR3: TGTGCCAGCAGTCCCCGGACTAGCGGGAACACAGATACGCAGTATTTT.

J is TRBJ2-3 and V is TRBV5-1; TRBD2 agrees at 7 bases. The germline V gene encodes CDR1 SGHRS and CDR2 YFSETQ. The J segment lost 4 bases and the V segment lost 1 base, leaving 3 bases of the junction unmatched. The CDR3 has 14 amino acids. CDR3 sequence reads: CASSLPGGADTQYF. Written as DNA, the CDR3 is TGCGCCAGCAGCTTGCCGGGGGGAGCAGATACGCAGTATTTT.